These 13 T cell receptor beta chains share one sample of origin, sequenced in a study of cytomegalovirus exposure and HLA in healthy donors. The study ran its PCR with 60 Vbeta and 13 Jbeta primers. Assay: immunoSEQ multiplex PCR; the TCRdb copy retains only in-frame clones and omits some. There are more than 200,000 clones in the sample; 82% occur only once, and 6% lies in the top ten. The source material was PBMCs. These receptors were obtained from a man aged 40-49 years in good health and CMV-seropositive.

This clone has only one observation. The chain carries TRBV12-5 and TRBJ2-1, with 13 nucleotides matching TRBD2. The germline gives CDR1 LGHNT, CDR2 FRNRAP. V trimming: 5 bases; J trimming: 9 bases; junction bases outside the gene matches: 7. The CDR3 covers 15 residues. CDR3 coding DNA: TGTGCTAGTGGTATAGGGACTAGCGGGGCGGGTGAGCAGTTCTTC. This gives the protein CASGIGTSGAGEQFF.

The V and J genes are TRBV5-1 and TRBJ1-4; TRBD1 is a possible D gene (5 bases). V lost 0 bases to trimming and J lost 0 bases, with 9 bases between them. This CDR3 is 16 amino acids long. In germline, CDR1 is SGHRS, CDR2 YFSETQ. CDR3 bases: TGCGCCAGCAGCTTGGAGGGGTGGTCAACTAATGAAAAACTGTTTTTT. Protein sequence: CASSLEGWSTNEKLFF.

The chain links TRBV14 to TRBJ2-1; 10 bases are a match to TRBD1. Germline CDR1 reads SGHDN; CDR2 reads FVKESK. This CDR3 has 15 amino acids. Unmatched junction bases numbered 12, after V lost 4 bases and J lost 12 bases. CDR3 in amino acids: CASSPRDRGYERQFF. CDR3 nucleotide sequence: TGTGCCAGCAGCCCCCGGGACAGGGGATACGAGCGGCAGTTCTTC.

The CDR3 protein is CALDWRATGELFF. In DNA, the CDR3 is TGTGCCTTGGACTGGAGGGCCACCGGGGAGCTGTTTTTT. The chain couples TRBV30 to TRBJ2-2; possibly TRBD2 for D (6 bases). Germline V CDR1 and CDR2: GTSNPN, SVGIG (reference sequence). V lost 7 bases and J lost 4, with 13 bases in between. There are 13 residues in the CDR3.

This clone was seen just once. The CDR3 region is CASTSQGQSVWNTDTQYF. The CDR3 DNA is TGTGCCAGCACGAGCCAGGGACAGTCAGTGTGGAACACAGATACGCAGTATTTT. The chain is built from TRBV18 and TRBJ2-3; 7 bases are shared with TRBD1. With 8 bases clipped from V and 2 bases from J, the junction kept 19 bases outside the gene matches. Germline CDR1 and CDR2: KGHSH and LQKENI. CDR3 size: 18 residues.

The chain carries TRBV5-5 and TRBJ2-1; D is unclear. This CDR3 has 13 amino acids. Germline CDR1 SGHKS, CDR2 YYEKEE (reference sequence). Trimming took off 3 bases at V and 2 bases at J, with 6 bases between the two ends. CDR3 in DNA: TGTGCCAGCAGCTCCCTTCCCTACAATGAGCAGTTCTTC. This codes for CASSSLPYNEQFF.

In its sample, this clone was seen once. The rearrangement uses TRBV5-1 and TRBJ2-5; TRBD1 aligns across 8 bases. With 0 bases clipped from V and 5 bases from J, the junction kept 12 bases outside the gene matches. Germline V CDR1 and CDR2: SGHRS, YFSETQ. The CDR3 is 17 residues long. The CDR3 coding sequence is TGCGCCAGCAGCTTGGTAACTGGACAGGGAGGATCGGAGACCCAGTACTTC. Encoded protein: CASSLVTGQGGSETQYF.

This clone was observed once. The chain has TRBV19 and TRBJ2-2, with 9 bases aligning to TRBD2. V shed 4 bases, J shed 2 bases, and the junction held 5 bases outside the gene matches. This CDR3 contains 16 residues. Germline CDR1 and CDR2: LNHDA and SQIVND (reference sequence). This chain's CDR3 is CASSSWLAGNTGELFF. The CDR3 DNA sequence: TGTGCCAGTAGTAGTTGGCTAGCGGGAAACACCGGGGAGCTGTTTTTT.

This sequence joins TRBV30 and TRBJ2-2, with D tentatively TRBD2 (6 bases). Trimming removed 5 bases from V and 1 base from J, with 8 bases in between. CDR1 and CDR2 from the germline V gene are GTSNPN and SVGIG (reference sequence). The CDR3 runs to 13 residues. The CDR3: CAWGRGNTGELFF. The CDR3 nucleotides read TGTGCCTGGGGGCGGGGGAACACCGGGGAGCTGTTTTTT.

This clone has a handful of counts. The rearrangement links TRBV19 to TRBJ2-7; 9 bases line up with TRBD2. V shed 3 bases, J shed 5 bases, and the junction held 8 bases outside the gene matches. Germline V gene lookup returns CDR1 LNHDA and CDR2 SQIVND (reference sequence). The CDR3 length is 15 residues. The CDR3 nucleotides are TGTGCCAGTAGTATGGGGGCGGGAGGGCCACACGAGCAGTACTTC. Amino acids: CASSMGAGGPHEQYF.

This chain uses TRBV9 with TRBJ1-1, with TRBD1 as a possible D gene (5 bases). The length of the CDR3 is 15 residues. Germline-derived CDR1 and CDR2 are SGDLS and YYNGEE. The germline V and J ends were trimmed by 0 bases and 0 bases, with 9 bases remaining between them. CDR3 nucleotide sequence: TGTGCCAGCAGCGTAGTTGCAGGGATGAACACTGAAGCTTTCTTT. Its translation: CASSVVAGMNTEAFF.

The J gene is TRBJ2-5, the V gene TRBV9, with TRBD2 matching over 10 bases. Germline CDR1 is SGDLS and CDR2 is YYNGEE. The CDR3 has 17 residues. V shed 0 bases and J 5 bases; nucleotides not matched to a gene: 10. The chain's CDR3 is CASSVADRAGGGETQYF. The CDR3 bases are TGTGCCAGCAGCGTAGCCGACCGAGCGGGAGGGGGTGAGACCCAGTACTTC.

The V call is TRBV19, the J call TRBJ1-2; D perhaps matches TRBD1 (5 bases). Trimming stripped 6 bases from V and 6 bases from J, with 17 bases between. Germline CDR1 and CDR2: LNHDA and SQIVND (reference sequence). The CDR3 sequence is 14 residues long. The CDR3 DNA reads TGTGCCAGTAGCCCTCAGGGCAGACTAGATGGCTACACCTTC. It specifies CASSPQGRLDGYTF. Combining the CDR3 with reference TRBV19 and TRBJ1-2 gives the whole variable domain DGGITQSPKYLFRKEGQNVTLSCEQNLNHDAMYWYRQDPGQGLRLIYYSQIVNDFQKGDIAEGYSVSREKKESFPLTVTSAQKNPTAFYLCASSPQGRLDGYTFGSGTRLTVV.